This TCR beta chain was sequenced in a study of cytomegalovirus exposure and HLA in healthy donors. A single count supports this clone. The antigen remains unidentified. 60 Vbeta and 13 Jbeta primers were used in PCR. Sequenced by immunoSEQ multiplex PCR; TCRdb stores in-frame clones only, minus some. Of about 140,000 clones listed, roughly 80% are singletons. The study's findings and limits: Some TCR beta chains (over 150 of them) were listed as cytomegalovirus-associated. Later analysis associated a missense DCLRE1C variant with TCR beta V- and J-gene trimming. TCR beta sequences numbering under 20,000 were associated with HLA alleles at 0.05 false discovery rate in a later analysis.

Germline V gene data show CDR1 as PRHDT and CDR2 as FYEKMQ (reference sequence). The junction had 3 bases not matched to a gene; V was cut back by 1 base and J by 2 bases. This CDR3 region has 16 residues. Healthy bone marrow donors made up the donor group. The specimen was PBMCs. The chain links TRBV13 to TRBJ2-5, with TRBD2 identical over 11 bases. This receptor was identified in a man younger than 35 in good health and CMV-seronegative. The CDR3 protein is CASSLDPSGGQETQYF. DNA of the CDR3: TGTGCCAGCAGCTTAGACCCTAGCGGGGGGCAAGAGACCCAGTACTTC.